Below are 14 T cell receptor beta chains sequenced from a single sample in a study of shared clonotypes between healthy human individuals. Sequencing was performed with immunoSEQ multiplex PCR; in TCRdb, only in-frame clones are kept and a portion is missing. The data contain 1.5 million to 2.5 million clones, approximately 94% of them seen just once; the ten biggest clones take up 0.95% to 1.5%. Selected positively for CCR7 and CD45RO-negative, naive CD8 cells excluded terminally differentiated effector memory CD45RA+ cells. Material for sequencing was naive CD8+ T cells sorted from blood. The receptor set was obtained from a man between 18 and 29 years old in good health.

The V gene is TRBV7-6, the J gene TRBJ2-3; no clear D gene. The CDR3 spans 12 residues. Trimming removed 5 bases from V and 6 bases from J, with 9 bases in between. Per germline, CDR1 SGHVS and CDR2 FNYEAQ. The CDR3 sequence is CASSRLADTQYF. The CDR3 DNA sequence: TGTGCCAGCAGCAGACTGGCGGATACGCAGTATTTT.

The rearrangement joins TRBV11-2 to TRBJ1-6; the D gene is possibly TRBD1 (6 bases). The CDR3 contains 15 residues. CDR1 and CDR2 from the germline V gene are SGHAT and FQNNGV. V gave up 5 bases and J gave up 6 bases, with 14 bases separating them. In DNA form, the CDR3 reads TGTGCCAGCAGCCCGCCCCTACAGGGTAATTCACCCCTCCACTTT. It codes for CASSPPLQGNSPLHF.

The DNA for the CDR3 is TGTGCCAGCAGCGGGGACAGGGTTGGCTCCTACGAGCAGTACTTC. Its protein product is CASSGDRVGSYEQYF. The chain has TRBV5-8 and TRBJ2-7; 9 positions match TRBD1. From germline, CDR1 is SGHTS and CDR2 YDEGEE. With 4 bases clipped from V and 0 bases from J, the junction kept 5 bases outside the gene matches. The CDR3 extends over 15 amino acids.

The chain carries TRBV11-2 and TRBJ1-2; maybe TRBD1 (5 bases). Trimming stripped 3 bases from V and 2 bases from J, with 10 bases between. The CDR3 is 14 residues long. Germline loops: CDR1 SGHAT, CDR2 FQNNGV. The CDR3 here is CASSLLGGNYGYTF. The CDR3 DNA reads TGTGCCAGCAGCTTGTTGGGGGGGAACTATGGCTACACCTTC.

The rearrangement joins TRBV27 to TRBJ2-3, with 8 bases identical to TRBD2. Germline V lookup: CDR1 MNHEY, CDR2 SMNVEV (reference sequence). The CDR3 contains 16 residues. With 5 bases clipped from V and 1 base from J, the junction kept 8 bases outside the gene matches. In DNA form, the CDR3 reads TGTGCCAGCAGTCCGGGACTAGTCCCCCGCACAGATACGCAGTATTTT. Amino acids: CASSPGLVPRTDTQYF.

The rearrangement links TRBV19 to TRBJ2-7, with D maybe TRBD2 (5 bases). The CDR3 runs 15 residues. The germline V and J ends were trimmed by 1 base and 2 bases, with 12 bases remaining between them. Germline CDR1 reads LNHDA; CDR2 reads SQIVND (reference sequence). The CDR3 here is CASSIGQAGAYEQYF. In DNA form, the CDR3 reads TGTGCCAGTAGTATAGGACAAGCCGGGGCCTACGAGCAGTACTTC.

The chain joins TRBV13 to TRBJ2-5; 8 positions match TRBD2. The CDR3 is made up of 16 amino acids. The ends lost 1 base at V and 1 base at J; junction bases unmatched: 5. Germline V gene lookup returns CDR1 PRHDT and CDR2 FYEKMQ (reference sequence). The CDR3 is CASSLEGAGAQETQYF. The CDR3 nucleotides read TGTGCCAGCAGCTTAGAGGGAGCGGGGGCCCAAGAGACCCAGTACTTC.

This clone was found a few times. The rearrangement uses TRBV7-9 and TRBJ1-1; D gene ambiguous. The CDR3 has 12 residues. The V gene lost 3 bases and the J gene lost 7 bases, with 9 bases spanning the gap. Germline V gives CDR1 SEHNR, CDR2 FQNEAQ (reference sequence). CDR3: CASSFGDNEAFF. The DNA of the CDR3 is TGTGCCAGCAGCTTTGGTGATAATGAAGCTTTCTTT.

J is TRBJ2-1 and V is TRBV7-6, with unresolved D. Germline V gene sequence: CDR1 SGHVS, CDR2 FNYEAQ. The V end was cut by 1 base, the J end by 0 bases, with 7 bases between. The CDR3 has 15 residues. The CDR3 bases are TGTGCCAGCAGCTTAGAGGTGGGCTCCTACAATGAGCAGTTCTTC. Its translation is CASSLEVGSYNEQFF.

The chain has TRBV7-8 and TRBJ2-7; D might be TRBD1 or TRBD2, each matching 5 bases. The CDR3 runs to 16 residues. Germline V gene sequence: CDR1 SGHVS, CDR2 FQNEAQ. V was shortened by 5 bases and J by 4 bases, with 21 bases between the two germline ends. The CDR3 reads CASSPGWGRSGYEQYF. CDR3 nucleotide sequence: TGTGCCAGCAGCCCGGGGTGGGGCAGGTCTGGTTACGAGCAGTACTTC.

This chain connects TRBV30 to TRBJ2-7; 12 nucleotides align to TRBD2. Germline V lookup: CDR1 GTSNPN, CDR2 SVGIG (reference sequence). The CDR3 extends over 15 amino acids. The J segment lost 0 bases and the V segment lost 4 bases, leaving 4 bases of the junction unmatched. The CDR3: CAWTSSGGASYEQYF. The CDR3, as DNA: TGTGCCTGGACCTCTAGCGGGGGGGCCTCCTACGAGCAGTACTTC.

The chain uses TRBV5-6 and TRBJ2-7; TRBD2 is a possible D gene (5 bases). The CDR3 spans 13 residues. V dropped 6 bases and J dropped 2 bases, with 12 bases sitting between them. CDR1 SGHDT and CDR2 YYEEEE come from the germline V gene. The chain's CDR3 is CASKEDGTYEQYF. Here the CDR3 DNA reads TGTGCCAGCAAAGAAGACGGGACCTACGAGCAGTACTTC.

This clone was seen just once. The rearrangement uses TRBV28 and TRBJ1-6; maybe TRBD1 (6 bases). V was clipped by 1 base and J by 9 bases, with 13 bases between them. The CDR3 consists of 15 residues. Germline CDR1 reads MDHEN; CDR2 reads SYDVKM. The chain's CDR3 is CASSLYRGLTSPLHF. In DNA form, the CDR3 reads TGTGCCAGCAGTTTATATAGGGGGTTGACTTCACCCCTCCACTTT.

V gene TRBV7-6 combines with J gene TRBJ1-2; possible D gene TRBD1, 5 bases. The V gene lost 1 base and the J gene lost 0 bases, with 9 bases spanning the gap. The CDR3 has 15 amino acids. The germline V gene encodes CDR1 SGHVS and CDR2 FNYEAQ. The CDR3 DNA reads as TGTGCCAGCAGCTTAGAGGCGACAGCTAACTATGGCTACACCTTC. Amino acids: CASSLEATANYGYTF.